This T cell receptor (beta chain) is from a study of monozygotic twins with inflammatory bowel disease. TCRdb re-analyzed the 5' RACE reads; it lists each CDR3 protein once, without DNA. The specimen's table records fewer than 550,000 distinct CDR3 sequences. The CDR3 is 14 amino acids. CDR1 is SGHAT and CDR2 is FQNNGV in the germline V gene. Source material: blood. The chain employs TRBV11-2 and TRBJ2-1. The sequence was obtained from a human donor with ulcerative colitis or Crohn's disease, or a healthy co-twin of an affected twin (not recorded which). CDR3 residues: CASTIAVSYNEQFF.